Here is one T cell receptor (beta chain) with its context. The data belong to a study of glioma-infiltrating T cells after dendritic cell vaccination. Method: immunoSEQ multiplex PCR; TCRdb's copy keeps in-frame clones and lacks some. This sample has 80,000 to 95,000 clones; over 75% occur once, and the top ten carry roughly 2.9%. The sequence was collected from a human donor with glioblastoma. The source was blood, collected before dendritic cell vaccination.

This CDR3 is CASRPRSGTGGHEQYF. The CDR3 region has the DNA TGTGCCAGCAGACCTAGGTCCGGGACAGGGGGGCACGAGCAGTACTTC. The chain recombines TRBV27 with TRBJ2-7, with TRBD1 identical over 11 bases. Germline lookup yields CDR1 MNHEY and CDR2 SMNVEV (reference sequence). After removal of 6 bases from V and 5 bases from J, the junction contained 12 bases not matched to a gene. The CDR3 runs 16 residues.